What follows are 29 T cell receptor beta chains derived from one specimen sequenced in a study of shared clonotypes between healthy human individuals. Assay: immunoSEQ multiplex PCR; the TCRdb copy retains only in-frame clones and omits some. This table holds approximately 1,500,000 clones, about 98% found once. The specimen was naive CD4+ T cells sorted from blood. The sample's subset: CD45RA+ positively selected. Receptors were obtained from a young man in good health.

The chain is built from TRBV5-4 and TRBJ2-1; 9 bases map to TRBD2. Losses at the gene ends were 6 bases for V and 5 bases for J; bases not matched to a gene: 6. The V gene's germline CDR1 is SGHNT and CDR2 YYREEE (reference sequence). The CDR3 has 14 residues. CDR3: CASNLAGPNNEQFF. CDR3 nucleotide sequence: TGTGCCAGCAACCTAGCGGGACCAAACAATGAGCAGTTCTTC. Variable domain in full (rest from reference TRBV5-4 and TRBJ2-1): ETGVTQSPTHLIKTRGQQVTLRCSSQSGHNTVSWYQQALGQGPQFIFQYYREEENGRGNFPPRFSGLQFPNYSSELNVNALELDDSALYLCASNLAGPNNEQFFGPGTRLTVL.

The CDR3 DNA reads as TGTGCCAGCATCGCGACAGGGAAATTCCGGTATGGCTACACCTTC. Residues: CASIATGKFRYGYTF. The chain recombines TRBV21-1 with TRBJ1-2; the D call of TRBD1 is as the table states it, not checked on the DNA. TRBV21-1 corresponds to a pseudogene. The CDR3 sequence is 15 residues long.

The chain has TRBV6-1 and TRBJ1-1; 9 bases agree with TRBD1. The CDR3 covers 14 residues. V gave up 9 bases and J gave up 8 bases; unmatched junction bases: 13. Germline V CDR1 and CDR2: MNHNS, SASEGT. The CDR3 is CASRILATGGEAFF. Written as DNA, the CDR3 is TGTGCCAGTCGAATTTTGGCCACAGGGGGCGAAGCTTTCTTT.

The chain is built from TRBV5-4 and TRBJ1-2, with 10 bases identical to TRBD1. From germline, CDR1 is SGHNT and CDR2 YYREEE (reference sequence). This CDR3 region has 16 residues. Trimming at V came to 4 bases and at J to 2 bases, leaving 8 bases not matched to a gene. CDR3: CASSEDRGRRNYGYTF. The DNA of the CDR3 is TGTGCCAGCAGCGAAGACAGGGGGCGCAGAAACTATGGCTACACCTTC. Full variable domain (outside the CDR3, taken from reference TRBV5-4 and TRBJ1-2): ETGVTQSPTHLIKTRGQQVTLRCSSQSGHNTVSWYQQALGQGPQFIFQYYREEENGRGNFPPRFSGLQFPNYSSELNVNALELDDSALYLCASSEDRGRRNYGYTFGSGTRLTVV.

V and J are TRBV15 and TRBJ1-1; D might be TRBD1 (6 bases). The CDR3 contains 14 residues. V lost 3 bases and J 0 bases, leaving 8 bases between the germline ends. Germline V gene sequence: CDR1 LNHNV, CDR2 YYDKDF (reference sequence). CDR3 DNA sequence: TGTGCCACCAGCAGCCAGGGGATGAACACTGAAGCTTTCTTT. Translated: CATSSQGMNTEAFF.

The chain employs TRBV29-1 and TRBJ2-1; D is perhaps TRBD1 or TRBD2 (6 bases each). CDR1 is SQVTM and CDR2 is ANQGSEA in the germline V gene. Trimming removed 7 bases at V and 4 bases at J, with 20 bases between. The CDR3 covers 15 residues. The CDR3 reads CSAYLTSRGYNEQFF. The CDR3 DNA is TGCAGCGCATACCTGACTAGTAGGGGGTACAATGAGCAGTTCTTC.

The chain couples TRBV11-2 to TRBJ2-1; 10 bases agree with TRBD2. Germline loops: CDR1 SGHAT, CDR2 FQNNGV. With V trimmed by 4 bases and J by 8 bases, 11 bases remained unmatched. The CDR3 extends over 16 amino acids. Here the CDR3 DNA reads TGTGCCAGCAGCTCTCTTAGCGGGAGGCAAGGGGATGAGCAGTTCTTC. As protein: CASSSLSGRQGDEQFF. Full variable domain (remainder filled in from reference TRBV11-2 and TRBJ2-1): EAGVAQSPRYKIIEKRQSVAFWCNPISGHATLYWYQQILGQGPKLLIQFQNNGVVDDSQLPKDRFSAERLKGVDSTLKIQPAKLEDSAVYLCASSSLSGRQGDEQFFGPGTRLTVL.

This clone has only one observation. V and J are TRBV29-1 and TRBJ1-1; the D gene is possibly TRBD1 (6 bases). The CDR3 loop spans 13 amino acids. Trimming removed 8 bases from V and 10 bases from J, with 23 bases in between. Per germline, CDR1 SQVTM and CDR2 ANQGSEA. DNA for the CDR3: TGCAGCTTTGCCCTGGACAGTCCCGCGAGAGCTTTCTTT. Its protein product is CSFALDSPARAFF.

The chain couples TRBV7-9 to TRBJ2-2; TRBD1 aligns across 7 bases. The germline gives CDR1 SEHNR, CDR2 FQNEAQ (reference sequence). V lost 5 bases, J lost 1 base, and 7 bases stayed unmatched. The CDR3 runs to 16 residues. The CDR3 protein is CASSLYRGENTGELFF. The CDR3 DNA follows: TGTGCCAGCAGCCTCTACAGGGGCGAGAACACCGGGGAGCTGTTTTTT. The full variable domain, its missing parts supplied by reference TRBV7-9 and TRBJ2-2, is DTGVSQNPRHKITKRGQNVTFRCDPISEHNRLYWYRQTLGQGPEFLTYFQNEAQLEKSRLLSDRFSAERPKGSFSTLEIQRTEQGDSAMYLCASSLYRGENTGELFFGEGSRLTVL.

The V gene is TRBV9, the J gene TRBJ1-2; no clear D gene. Germline loops: CDR1 SGDLS, CDR2 YYNGEE. V lost 0 bases, J lost 5 bases, and 8 bases lay in between. CDR3 size: 13 residues. The CDR3 DNA reads as TGTGCCAGCAGCGTAGCAACGAGATATGGCTACACCTTC. This codes for CASSVATRYGYTF.

The rearrangement uses TRBV10-1 and TRBJ2-2; the D gene is possibly TRBD2 (6 bases). Trimming pared 3 bases from V and 1 base from J, leaving 12 bases between. CDR1 is WNHNN and CDR2 is SYGVQD in the germline V gene (reference sequence). This CDR3 region has 16 residues. CDR3 protein: CASSELAAVNTGELFF. Written as DNA, the CDR3 is TGCGCCAGCAGTGAACTAGCCGCTGTGAACACCGGGGAGCTGTTTTTT.

V and J are TRBV2 and TRBJ2-7; 8 positions match TRBD2. V shed 7 bases, J shed 5 bases, and the junction held 13 bases outside the gene matches. Germline CDR1 is SNHLY and CDR2 is FYNNEI. CDR3 length: 15 amino acids. CDR3 loop: CASKGPGTRVDEQYF. The CDR3 DNA reads as TGTGCCAGCAAGGGTCCCGGGACTAGGGTCGACGAGCAGTACTTC.

This chain links TRBV28 with TRBJ2-7; 8 bases map to TRBD2. CDR3 size: 15 residues. V gave up 1 base and J gave up 2 bases; unmatched junction bases: 4. Germline loops: CDR1 MDHEN, CDR2 SYDVKM. In DNA form, the CDR3 reads TGTGCCAGCAGTTTATACACTAGCGGCGCCTACGAGCAGTACTTC. Amino acids: CASSLYTSGAYEQYF.

The chain joins TRBV12-5 to TRBJ2-1, with D uncertain. Deletions cut 4 bases from V and 0 bases from J, with 1 base between. The CDR3 is made up of 12 amino acids. The germline V gene encodes CDR1 LGHNT and CDR2 FRNRAP. CDR3 sequence reads: CASGSSYNEQFF. In DNA, the CDR3 is TGTGCTAGTGGTTCCTCCTACAATGAGCAGTTCTTC.

V usage is TRBV28 and J usage is TRBJ2-5; 8 bases align to TRBD1. This CDR3 has 15 residues. Germline assignment: CDR1 MDHEN and CDR2 SYDVKM. The V gene end was trimmed by 3 bases and the J gene end by 1 base; junction bases not matched to a gene: 4. DNA of the CDR3: TGTGCCAGCAGTTTTGCCGGGACAGGCCAAGAGACCCAGTACTTC. Translation: CASSFAGTGQETQYF.

The chain links TRBV5-4 to TRBJ2-1; TRBD2 agrees at 9 bases. From germline, CDR1 is SGHNT and CDR2 YYREEE (reference sequence). The CDR3 totals 16 residues. With 0 bases clipped from V and 12 bases from J, the junction kept 13 bases outside the gene matches. The CDR3 region has the DNA TGTGCCAGCAGCTTGGAAGTAGCGGGGGCGATTTACGGGCAGTTCTTC. Its protein is CASSLEVAGAIYGQFF. Combining the CDR3 with reference TRBV5-4 and TRBJ2-1 gives the whole variable domain ETGVTQSPTHLIKTRGQQVTLRCSSQSGHNTVSWYQQALGQGPQFIFQYYREEENGRGNFPPRFSGLQFPNYSSELNVNALELDDSALYLCASSLEVAGAIYGQFFGPGTRLTVL.

The chain links TRBV19 to TRBJ2-2; no definite D call. The CDR3 runs to 13 residues. V was clipped by 4 bases and J by 1 base, with 4 bases between them. The germline gives CDR1 LNHDA, CDR2 SQIVND (reference sequence). The CDR3 DNA reads as TGTGCCAGTAGTAAGGTGAACACCGGGGAGCTGTTTTTT. It is translated as CASSKVNTGELFF.

The gene calls are TRBV30 and TRBJ1-5; D is possibly TRBD1 (5 bases). Germline CDR1 is GTSNPN and CDR2 is SVGIG (reference sequence). Trimming stripped 4 bases from V and 4 bases from J, with 11 bases between. CDR3 length equals 13 residues. The CDR3 region is CAWTTQGNQPQHF. The CDR3 bases are TGTGCCTGGACCACGCAGGGTAATCAGCCCCAGCATTTT.

The chain carries TRBV18 and TRBJ2-2, with D uncertain. The CDR3 has 14 amino acids. V lost 2 bases and J 4 bases, leaving 8 bases between the germline ends. Germline V gene sequence: CDR1 KGHSH, CDR2 LQKENI. CDR3 nucleotide sequence: TGTGCCAGCTCACCAAAAGTGGGCACCGGGGAGCTGTTTTTT. As protein: CASSPKVGTGELFF.

The genes are TRBV28 and TRBJ2-3; D is unclear. The CDR3 length is 9 residues. The germline V gene encodes CDR1 MDHEN and CDR2 SYDVKM. V was clipped by 10 bases and J by 5 bases, with 4 bases between them. The CDR3 coding sequence is TGTGCCACCGGAGATACGCAGTATTTT. Its translation is CATGDTQYF.

CDR3 sequence (DNA): TGTGCCAGCAATCCGAGCGTTACTGGAAACACCATATATTTT. Protein sequence: CASNPSVTGNTIYF. The chain joins TRBV6-5 to TRBJ1-3; unclear D gene. The CDR3 runs to 14 residues. Germline values: CDR1 MNHEY, CDR2 SVGAGI. Trimming took 7 bases from V and 2 from J, leaving 12 bases between them.

J is TRBJ1-4 and V is TRBV13; no definite D call. Trimming cost V 2 bases and J 8 bases, with 24 bases left between them. From germline, CDR1 is PRHDT and CDR2 FYEKMQ (reference sequence). CDR3 length: 18 amino acids. CDR3 coding DNA: TGTGCCAGCAGCTTAACCCCCATGTCTGTGGGGAAAGGCGAAAAACTGTTTTTT. Amino acids: CASSLTPMSVGKGEKLFF.

The V gene is TRBV10-3, the J gene TRBJ2-7; 9 nucleotides match TRBD2. The V and J ends lost 0 bases and 2 bases, in that order; junction bases with no gene match: 5. This CDR3 is 16 amino acids long. CDR1 ENHRY and CDR2 SYGVKD come from the germline V gene. The CDR3 coding sequence is TGTGCCATCAGTGAGTCTTTAGCGGGAGCACCCTACGAGCAGTACTTC. Encoded protein: CAISESLAGAPYEQYF.

The J gene is TRBJ2-5, the V gene TRBV28; possible D gene TRBD1, 6 bases. Between the trimmed V and J ends, which lost 6 bases and 3 bases, there was a span of 11 bases. The CDR3 is 13 amino acids. Germline CDR1 is MDHEN and CDR2 is SYDVKM. Written as DNA, the CDR3 is TGTGCCAGCAGATGGAGACAGGAAGAGACCCAGTACTTC. This translates into CASRWRQEETQYF.

About this clone: Distinct nucleotide sequences in the sample also encode this CDR3. The rearrangement links TRBV15 to TRBJ2-7; maybe TRBD2 (5 bases). V lost 0 bases and J 4 bases, leaving 7 bases between the germline ends. CDR1 and CDR2 from the germline V gene are LNHNV and YYDKDF (reference sequence). The CDR3 is 13 amino acids. The CDR3 is CATSRDPGYEQYF. The CDR3 DNA is TGTGCCACCAGCAGAGATCCGGGGTACGAGCAGTACTTC.

The rearrangement links TRBV5-1 to TRBJ2-7; D call uncertain. The CDR3 is 13 amino acids. Germline CDR1 reads SGHRS; CDR2 reads YFSETQ. The V end was cut by 8 bases, the J end by 3 bases, with 15 bases between. CDR3 bases: TGCGCCAGTTCACCAGGCTCCCTCTACGAGCAGTACTTC. This encodes CASSPGSLYEQYF. Complete variable domain (other parts from reference TRBV5-1 and TRBJ2-7): KAGVTQTPRYLIKTRGQQVTLSCSPISGHRSVSWYQQTPGQGLQFLFEYFSETQRNKGNFPGRFSGRQFSNSRSEMNVSTLELGDSALYLCASSPGSLYEQYFGPGTRLTVT.

This chain joins TRBV6-1 and TRBJ1-2, with 9 nucleotides matching TRBD1. This CDR3 region has 15 residues. Germline loops: CDR1 MNHNS, CDR2 SASEGT. V lost 3 bases to trimming and J lost 7 bases; unmatched junction nucleotides: 9. The CDR3 bases are TGTGCCAGCAGTGATTTTACAGGGGGCCCTGGTGGCTACACCTTC. Translation: CASSDFTGGPGGYTF.

CDR3 sequence: CASSPRDILAETQYF. The CDR3 DNA is TGTGCCAGCTCACCAAGAGATATTTTGGCGGAGACCCAGTACTTC. The J gene is TRBJ2-5, the V gene TRBV18, with no clear D. The CDR3 sequence is 15 residues long. CDR1 is KGHSH, CDR2 LQKENI, per germline. The germline V and J ends were trimmed by 2 bases and 5 bases, with 15 bases remaining between them.

This chain connects TRBV7-8 to TRBJ2-3; D gene unclear. Between the trimmed V and J ends, which lost 3 bases and 7 bases, there was a span of 14 bases. Germline V gives CDR1 SGHVS, CDR2 FQNEAQ. CDR3 length: 14 residues. The CDR3 DNA follows: TGTGCCAGCAGCTTGAGTTCAGGTTCAAATACGCAGTATTTT. Protein: CASSLSSGSNTQYF.